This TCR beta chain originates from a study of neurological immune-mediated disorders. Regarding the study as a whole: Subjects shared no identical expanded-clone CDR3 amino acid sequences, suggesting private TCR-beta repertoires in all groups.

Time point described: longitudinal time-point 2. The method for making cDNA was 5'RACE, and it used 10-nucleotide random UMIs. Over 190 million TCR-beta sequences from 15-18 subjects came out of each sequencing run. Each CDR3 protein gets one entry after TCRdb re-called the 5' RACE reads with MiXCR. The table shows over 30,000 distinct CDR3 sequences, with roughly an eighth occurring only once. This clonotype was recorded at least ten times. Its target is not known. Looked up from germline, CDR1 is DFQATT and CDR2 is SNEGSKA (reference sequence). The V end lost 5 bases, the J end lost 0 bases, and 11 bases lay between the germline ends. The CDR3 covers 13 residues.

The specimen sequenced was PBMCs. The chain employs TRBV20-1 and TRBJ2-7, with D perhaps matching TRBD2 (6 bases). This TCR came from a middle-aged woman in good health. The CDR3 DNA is TGCAGTGCTTGGGTCGGGAGCTCCTACGAGCAGTACTTC. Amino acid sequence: CSAWVGSSYEQYF.